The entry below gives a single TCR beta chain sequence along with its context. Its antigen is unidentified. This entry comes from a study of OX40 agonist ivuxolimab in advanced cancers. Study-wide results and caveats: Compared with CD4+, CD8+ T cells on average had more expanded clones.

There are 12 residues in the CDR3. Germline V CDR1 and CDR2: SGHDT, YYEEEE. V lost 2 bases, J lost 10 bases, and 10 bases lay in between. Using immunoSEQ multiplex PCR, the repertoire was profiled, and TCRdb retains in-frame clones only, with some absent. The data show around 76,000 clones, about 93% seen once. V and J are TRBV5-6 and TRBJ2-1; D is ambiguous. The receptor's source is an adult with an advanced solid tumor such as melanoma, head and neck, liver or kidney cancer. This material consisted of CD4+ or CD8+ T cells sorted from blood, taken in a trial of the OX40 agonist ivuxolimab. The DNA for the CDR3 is TGTGCCAGCAGCTTTGGGTCGGACGAGCAGTTCTTC. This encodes CASSFGSDEQFF. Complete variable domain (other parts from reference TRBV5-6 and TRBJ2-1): DAGVTQSPTHLIKTRGQQVTLRCSPKSGHDTVSWYQQALGQGPQFIFQYYEEEERQRGNFPDRFSGHQFPNYSSELNVNALLLGDSALYLCASSFGSDEQFFGPGTRLTVL.